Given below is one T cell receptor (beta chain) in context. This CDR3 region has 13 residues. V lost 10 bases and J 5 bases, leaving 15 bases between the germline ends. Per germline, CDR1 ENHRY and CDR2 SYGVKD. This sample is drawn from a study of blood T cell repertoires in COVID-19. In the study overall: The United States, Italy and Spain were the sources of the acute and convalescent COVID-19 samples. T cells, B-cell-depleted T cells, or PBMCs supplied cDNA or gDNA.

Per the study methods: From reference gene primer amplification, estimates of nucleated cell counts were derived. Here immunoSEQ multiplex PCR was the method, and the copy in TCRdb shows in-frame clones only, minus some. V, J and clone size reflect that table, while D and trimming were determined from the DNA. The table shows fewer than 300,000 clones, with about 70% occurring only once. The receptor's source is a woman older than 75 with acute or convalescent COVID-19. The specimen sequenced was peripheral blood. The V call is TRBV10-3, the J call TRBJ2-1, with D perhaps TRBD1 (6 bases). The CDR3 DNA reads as TGTGCCACCACAGGACAGCTCCACAATGAGCAGTTCTTC. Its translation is CATTGQLHNEQFF.